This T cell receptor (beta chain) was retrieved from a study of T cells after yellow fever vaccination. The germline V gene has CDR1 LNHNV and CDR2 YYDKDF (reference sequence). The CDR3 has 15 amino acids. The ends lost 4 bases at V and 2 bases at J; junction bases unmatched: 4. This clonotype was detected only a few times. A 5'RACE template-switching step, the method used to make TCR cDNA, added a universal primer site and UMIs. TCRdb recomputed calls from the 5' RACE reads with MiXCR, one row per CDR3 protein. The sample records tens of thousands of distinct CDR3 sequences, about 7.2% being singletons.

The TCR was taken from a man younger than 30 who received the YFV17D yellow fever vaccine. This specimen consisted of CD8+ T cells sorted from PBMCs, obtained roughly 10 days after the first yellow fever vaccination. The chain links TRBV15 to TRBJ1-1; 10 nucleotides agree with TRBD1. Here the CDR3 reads CATSTRTGGNTEAFF. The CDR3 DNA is TGTGCCACCAGCACTCGGACAGGGGGTAACACTGAAGCTTTCTTT.